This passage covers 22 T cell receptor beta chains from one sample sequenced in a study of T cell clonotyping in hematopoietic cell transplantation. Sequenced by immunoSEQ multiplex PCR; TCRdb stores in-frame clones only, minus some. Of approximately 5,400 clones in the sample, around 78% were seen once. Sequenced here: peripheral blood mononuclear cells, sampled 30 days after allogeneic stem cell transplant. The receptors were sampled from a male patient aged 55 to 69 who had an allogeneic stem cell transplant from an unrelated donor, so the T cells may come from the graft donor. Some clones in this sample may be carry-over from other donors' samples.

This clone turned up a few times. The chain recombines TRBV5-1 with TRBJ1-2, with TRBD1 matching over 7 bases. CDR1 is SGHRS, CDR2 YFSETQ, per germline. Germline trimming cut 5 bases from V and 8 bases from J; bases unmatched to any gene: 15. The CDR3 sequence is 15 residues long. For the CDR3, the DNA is TGCGCCAGCAGGGCCGTAACAGGGGAGTTAGGCGGCTACACCTTC. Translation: CASRAVTGELGGYTF.

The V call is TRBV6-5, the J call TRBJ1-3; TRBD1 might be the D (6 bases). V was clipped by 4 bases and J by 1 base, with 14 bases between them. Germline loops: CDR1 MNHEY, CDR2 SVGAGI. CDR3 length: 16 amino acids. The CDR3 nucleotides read TGTGCCAGCAGTTTACAGGGACTCACGTCTGGAAACACCATATATTTT. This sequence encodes CASSLQGLTSGNTIYF.

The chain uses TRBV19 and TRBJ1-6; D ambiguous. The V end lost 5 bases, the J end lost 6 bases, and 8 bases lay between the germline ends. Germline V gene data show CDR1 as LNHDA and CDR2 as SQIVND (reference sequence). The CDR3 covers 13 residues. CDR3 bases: TGTGCCAGTAGTGATCGGGTTAATTCACCCCTCCACTTT. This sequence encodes CASSDRVNSPLHF.

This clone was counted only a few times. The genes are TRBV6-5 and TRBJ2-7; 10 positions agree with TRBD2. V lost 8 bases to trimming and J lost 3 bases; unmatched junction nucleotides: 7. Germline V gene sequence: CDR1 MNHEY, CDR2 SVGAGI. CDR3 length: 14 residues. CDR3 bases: TGTGCCAGCCTCCGATCTAGCGGGAGCTACGAGCAGTACTTC. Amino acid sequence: CASLRSSGSYEQYF.

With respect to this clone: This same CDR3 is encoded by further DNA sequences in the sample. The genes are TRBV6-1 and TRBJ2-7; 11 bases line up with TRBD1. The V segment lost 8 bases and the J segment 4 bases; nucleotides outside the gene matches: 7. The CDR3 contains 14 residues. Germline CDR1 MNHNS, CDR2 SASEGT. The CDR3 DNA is TGTGCCAGCGGGGGACAGGGGGTTGCTTACGAGCAGTACTTC. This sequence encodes CASGGQGVAYEQYF.

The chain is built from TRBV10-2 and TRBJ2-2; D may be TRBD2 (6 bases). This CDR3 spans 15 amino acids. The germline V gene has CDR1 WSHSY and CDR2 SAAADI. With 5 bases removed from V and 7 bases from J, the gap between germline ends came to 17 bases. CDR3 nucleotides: TGCGCCAGCAGTTATCGGGAGCCGCGTGGCGGGGAGCTGTTTTTT. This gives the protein CASSYREPRGGELFF.

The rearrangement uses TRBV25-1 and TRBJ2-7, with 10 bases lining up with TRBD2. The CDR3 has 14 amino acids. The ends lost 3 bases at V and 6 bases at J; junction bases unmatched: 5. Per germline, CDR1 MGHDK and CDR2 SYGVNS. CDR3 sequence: CASSDLAGAGEQYF. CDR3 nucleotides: TGTGCCAGCAGTGACCTAGCGGGAGCTGGCGAGCAGTACTTC.

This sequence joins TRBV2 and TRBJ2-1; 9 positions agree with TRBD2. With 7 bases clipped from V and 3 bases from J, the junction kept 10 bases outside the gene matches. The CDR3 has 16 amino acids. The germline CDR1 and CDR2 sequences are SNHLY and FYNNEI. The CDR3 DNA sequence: TGTGCCAGCACCGCCCTGGGTAGCGGGAGCTACAATGAGCAGTTCTTC. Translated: CASTALGSGSYNEQFF.

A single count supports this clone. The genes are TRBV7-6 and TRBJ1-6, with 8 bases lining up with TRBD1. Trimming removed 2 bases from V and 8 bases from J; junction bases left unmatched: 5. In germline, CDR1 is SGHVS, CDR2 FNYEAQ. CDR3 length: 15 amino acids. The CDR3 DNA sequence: TGTGCCAGCAGCTTAAGCCAGGGGGCCTATTCACCCCTCCACTTT. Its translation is CASSLSQGAYSPLHF.

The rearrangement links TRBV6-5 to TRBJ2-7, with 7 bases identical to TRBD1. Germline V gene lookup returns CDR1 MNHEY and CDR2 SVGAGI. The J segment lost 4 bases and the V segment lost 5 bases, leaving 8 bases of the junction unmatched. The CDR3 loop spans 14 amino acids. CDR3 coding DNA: TGTGCCAGCAGTAAATCGACAGGGAATTACGAGCAGTACTTC. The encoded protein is CASSKSTGNYEQYF.

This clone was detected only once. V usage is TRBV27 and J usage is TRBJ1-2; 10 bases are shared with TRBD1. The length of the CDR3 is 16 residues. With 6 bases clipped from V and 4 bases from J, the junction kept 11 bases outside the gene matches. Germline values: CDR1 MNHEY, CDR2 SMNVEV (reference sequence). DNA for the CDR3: TGTGCCAGCAGAGCCAAGGGGACAGGGGTTATCTATGGCTACACCTTC. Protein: CASRAKGTGVIYGYTF.

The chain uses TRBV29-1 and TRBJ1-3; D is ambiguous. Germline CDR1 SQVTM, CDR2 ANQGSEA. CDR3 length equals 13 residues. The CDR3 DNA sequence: TGCCACTGGCCGGGGATCTCTGGAAACACCATATATTTT. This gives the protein CHWPGISGNTIYF.

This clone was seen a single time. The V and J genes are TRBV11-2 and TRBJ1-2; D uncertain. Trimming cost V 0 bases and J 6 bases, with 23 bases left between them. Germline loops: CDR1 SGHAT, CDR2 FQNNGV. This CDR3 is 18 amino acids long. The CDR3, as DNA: TGTGCCAGCAGCTTAGACCCACAAACGCGGGCGGAAAGGCATGGCTACACCTTC. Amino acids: CASSLDPQTRAERHGYTF.

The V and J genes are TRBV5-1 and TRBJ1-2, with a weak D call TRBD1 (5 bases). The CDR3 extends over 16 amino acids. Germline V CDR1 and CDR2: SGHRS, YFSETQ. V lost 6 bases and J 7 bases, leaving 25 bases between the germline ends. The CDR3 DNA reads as TGCGCCAGCAAACGCCGAGAGAGAGAGGGGTCGGGTGGCTACACCTTC. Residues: CASKRREREGSGGYTF.

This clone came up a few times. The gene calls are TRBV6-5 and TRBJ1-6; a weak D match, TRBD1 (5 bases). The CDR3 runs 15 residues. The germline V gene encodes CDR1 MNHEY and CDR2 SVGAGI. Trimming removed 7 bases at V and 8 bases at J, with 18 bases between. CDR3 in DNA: TGTGCCAGCATGGGACTGGGGGGAGCAGATTCACCCCTCCACTTT. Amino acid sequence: CASMGLGGADSPLHF.

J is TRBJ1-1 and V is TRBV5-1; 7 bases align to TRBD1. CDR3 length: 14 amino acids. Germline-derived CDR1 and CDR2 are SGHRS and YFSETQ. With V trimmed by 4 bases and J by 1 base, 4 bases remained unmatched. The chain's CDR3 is CASSQWTGNTEAFF. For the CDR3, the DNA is TGCGCCAGCAGCCAATGGACAGGGAACACTGAAGCTTTCTTT.

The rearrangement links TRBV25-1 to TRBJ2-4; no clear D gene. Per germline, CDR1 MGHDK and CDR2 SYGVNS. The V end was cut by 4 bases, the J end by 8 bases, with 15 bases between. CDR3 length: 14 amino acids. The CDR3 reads CASSGPGPADIQYF. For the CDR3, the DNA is TGTGCCAGCAGTGGCCCGGGCCCTGCGGACATTCAGTACTTC.

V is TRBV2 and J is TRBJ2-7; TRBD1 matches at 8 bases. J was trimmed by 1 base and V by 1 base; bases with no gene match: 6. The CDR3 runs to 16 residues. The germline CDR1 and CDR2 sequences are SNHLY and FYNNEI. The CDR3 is CASSEEYTGGSYEQYF. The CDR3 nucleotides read TGTGCCAGCAGTGAAGAATACACAGGGGGGTCCTACGAGCAGTACTTC.

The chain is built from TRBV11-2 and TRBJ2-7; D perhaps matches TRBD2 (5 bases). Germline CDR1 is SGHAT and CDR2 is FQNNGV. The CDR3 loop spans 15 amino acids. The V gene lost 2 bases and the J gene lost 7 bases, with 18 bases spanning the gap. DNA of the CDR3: TGTGCCAGCAGCTTAAACCCACTAGGGCCGGGGGAGCAGTACTTC. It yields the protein CASSLNPLGPGEQYF.

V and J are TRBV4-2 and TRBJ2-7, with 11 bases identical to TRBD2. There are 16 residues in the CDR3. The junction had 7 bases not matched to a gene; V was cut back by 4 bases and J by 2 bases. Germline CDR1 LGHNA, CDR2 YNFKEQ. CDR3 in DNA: TGTGCCAGCAGCCTTGACGCGACTAGCGGGACCTACGAGCAGTACTTC. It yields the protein CASSLDATSGTYEQYF.

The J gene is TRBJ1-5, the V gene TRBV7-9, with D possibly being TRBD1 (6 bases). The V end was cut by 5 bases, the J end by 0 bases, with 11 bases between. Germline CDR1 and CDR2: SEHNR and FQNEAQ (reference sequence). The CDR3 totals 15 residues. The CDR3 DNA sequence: TGTGCCAGCAGCCGGGGGGGGCTTAGCAATCAGCCCCAGCATTTT. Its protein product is CASSRGGLSNQPQHF.

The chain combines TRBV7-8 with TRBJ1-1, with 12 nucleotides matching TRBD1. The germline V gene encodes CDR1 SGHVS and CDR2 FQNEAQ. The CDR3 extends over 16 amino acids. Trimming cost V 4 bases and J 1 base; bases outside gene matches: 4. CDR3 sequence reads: CASSWGQGAANTEAFF. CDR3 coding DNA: TGTGCCAGCAGCTGGGGACAGGGGGCAGCGAACACTGAAGCTTTCTTT.